This is a list of T cell receptor beta chains from one sample in a study of human T cells and chemical hapten exposure. TCRdb re-called the RACE reads with MiXCR, one entry per CDR3 protein. The table records 380,000 or so distinct CDR3 sequences, 4.5% to 5.5% of them present only once. The sample consisted of whole blood, taken in connection with sensitization to the hapten diphenylcyclopropenone (DPC). Receptors originate from a woman between 18 and 30 years old with alopecia areata. Some clones in this sample may be carry-over from other donors' samples. Both conserved end residues are part of each CDR3. A D gene is named only where the DNA matches it firmly. Only part of the rows carry a size: once, few, many, or a class if the clone is expanded.

>NA|TRBV10-3|TRBJ1-1|NA
TGTGCCACCGCTCGGAACACTGAAGCTTTCTTT
CATARNTEAFF
>few|TRBV20-1|TRBJ1-3|NA
TGCAGTGCAGTGACTCCTGGAAACACCATATATTTT
CSAVTPGNTIYF
>NA|TRBV28|TRBJ1-4|NA
TGTGCCAGCAGCTCCCCACACACAGGCGGGAAGTTTTTT
CASSSPHTGGKFF
>NA|TRBV5-1|TRBJ2-3|TRBD2
TGCGCCAGCAGCTTAGAACGCGGGGGGAACACAGATACGCAGTATTTT
CASSLERGGNTDTQYF
>few|TRBV4-1|TRBJ2-3|NA
TGCGCCAGCAGCCAAGTAAATCTAGTCAGCACAGATACGCAGTATTTT
CASSQVNLVSTDTQYF
>many|TRBV4-3|TRBJ2-6|NA
TGCGCCAGCAGCCAAGAAGGGCAGTCTGGGGCCAACGTCCTGACTTTC
CASSQEGQSGANVLTF
>NA|TRBV12-5|TRBJ2-3|NA
TGTGCTAGTCAGCGTCCTTACACAGATACGCAGTATTTT
CASQRPYTDTQYF
>NA|TRBV9|TRBJ2-5|NA
TGTGCCAGCAGCGGACAGGTCCAAGAGACCCAGTACTTC
CASSGQVQETQYF
>few|TRBV27|TRBJ1-1|NA
TGTGCCAGCAGAGAAACAGGGAGAGCTTTCTTT
CASRETGRAFF
>NA|TRBV3-1|TRBJ1-2|NA
TGTGCCAGCAGCCAAGAATCTAACTATGGCTACACCTTC
CASSQESNYGYTF
>many|TRBV7-2|TRBJ2-7|NA
TGTGCCAGCAGCTTAGGCAAAGGGGGGTACGAGCAGTACTTC
CASSLGKGGYEQYF
>many|TRBV7-2|TRBJ1-2|NA
TGTGCCAGCAGCTCGAGGACCGAGTTTGGCTACACCTTC
CASSSRTEFGYTF
>few|TRBV6-1|TRBJ2-7|TRBD2
TGTGCCAGCAGTGTTTCCGGCGGGACTAGCGGGGGAGGTCGAGACGAGCAGTACTTC
CASSVSGGTSGGGRDEQYF
>many|TRBV6-1|TRBJ1-2|NA
TGTGCCAGCAGTGACAGGGGCAAAGCTAACTATGGCTACACCTTC
CASSDRGKANYGYTF
>many|TRBV28|TRBJ1-5|NA
TGTGCCAGCAGTCCAGGGGAGGTGCACGGTCAGCCCCAGCATTTT
CASSPGEVHGQPQHF
>few|TRBV24-1|TRBJ1-4|TRBD1
TGTGCCACCAGTGACTCGACAGGGTTTGATGAAAAACTGTTTTTT
CATSDSTGFDEKLFF
>few|TRBV9|TRBJ1-3|NA
TGTGCCAGCAGCTCAGGATCAGGGGATGGAAACACCATATATTTT
CASSSGSGDGNTIYF
>NA|TRBV21-1|TRBJ1-6|NA
TGTGCCAGCAGCAAAGAGCAAAGGATTCAGCGGAATTCACCCCTCCACTTT
CASSKEQRIQRNSPLHF
>NA|TRBV7-9|TRBJ1-3|NA
TGTGCCAGCAGCCTTACAACTGGAAACACCATATATTTT
CASSLTTGNTIYF
>few|TRBV6-2/TRBV6-3|TRBJ1-1|NA
TGTGCCAGCAGCTTTGAAGGGTTCACTGAAGCTTTCTTT
CASSFEGFTEAFF
>NA|TRBV12-5|TRBJ2-2|TRBD1
TGTGCTAGTGGTCCCGACAGGGGGAAGGGGGAGCTGTTTTTT
CASGPDRGKGELFF
>many|TRBV3-1|TRBJ2-2|TRBD2
TGTGCCAGCGGGGGACTAGCGGGGGCCACCGGGGAGCTGTTTTTT
CASGGLAGATGELFF
>many|TRBV11-2|TRBJ1-4|TRBD1
TGTGCCAGCAGCTCCCGCTCGGGACAGGGGAATGAAAAACTGTTTTTT
CASSSRSGQGNEKLFF
>NA|TRBV4-2|TRBJ2-7|TRBD1
TGTGCCAGCAGCCATACCGGGACAGCGGCCTACGAGCAGTACTTC
CASSHTGTAAYEQYF
>few|TRBV20-1|TRBJ2-1|TRBD2
TGCAGTGCTAGAGATGGAAGCGGGGGGGCCGGTGAGCAGTTCTTC
CSARDGSGGAGEQFF
>few|TRBV10-3|TRBJ1-6|NA
TGTGCCATCAGGGGGACCGGGACCTATAATTCACCCCTCCACTTT
CAIRGTGTYNSPLHF
>few|TRBV7-9|TRBJ1-5|TRBD1
TGTGCCAGCAGCGTGGGGGGACAGGCGGCGTATAGCAATCAGCCCCAGCATTTT
CASSVGGQAAYSNQPQHF
>few|TRBV28|TRBJ2-7|TRBD2
TGTGCCAGCAGTAGTCATGGGACTAGTCAATACGAGCAGTACTTC
CASSSHGTSQYEQYF
>NA|TRBV2|TRBJ2-1|TRBD2
TGTGCCAGCAGTGACGGGCTAGCGGGGGTTGAGCAGTTCTTC
CASSDGLAGVEQFF